Below are 20 T cell receptor beta chains sequenced from a single sample in a study of patients and donors after allogeneic stem cell transplantation. MiXCR was run by TCRdb on the RT-PCR reads, yielding one entry per CDR3 protein. The sample lists about 87,000 distinct CDR3 sequences, approximately 5% occurring once. The sequencing input was blood, either unsorted or a sorted T cell fraction (not recorded which). The receptor set was obtained from a human donor who was either an allogeneic HSCT recipient or a stem cell or donor lymphocyte infusion donor (not recorded which). It is not recorded whose cells these are; they may come from a transplant donor.

There are many counts of this clonotype. In DNA form, the CDR3 reads TGTGCCACCCCAGGGGAACTCCGGACGAACAATGAGCAGTTCTTC. As protein: CATPGELRTNNEQFF. The chain uses TRBV6-1 and TRBJ2-1, with a weak D call TRBD1 (6 bases). CDR1 and CDR2 (germline): MNHNS, SASEGT. The CDR3 contains 15 residues. The germline V and J ends were trimmed by 10 bases and 5 bases, with 21 bases remaining between them.

This clonotype has ten or more counts. The V and J genes are TRBV28 and TRBJ2-2, with a tentative D call TRBD1 (6 bases). CDR3 length: 14 amino acids. CDR1 is MDHEN and CDR2 is SYDVKM in the germline V gene. The V gene lost 5 bases and the J gene lost 6 bases, with 13 bases spanning the gap. CDR3 in DNA: TGTGCCAGCAGTCCCCAGGGGATCCCCGGGGAGCTGTTTTTT. Translated: CASSPQGIPGELFF.

This clonotype occurred many times. The chain combines TRBV18 with TRBJ1-2; perhaps TRBD1 as D (6 bases). Germline CDR1 is KGHSH and CDR2 is LQKENI. This CDR3 contains 14 residues. Trimming stripped 0 bases from V and 7 bases from J, with 12 bases between. CDR3 bases: TGTGCCAGCTCACCACCAGGGGGAGCGAGTGGCTACACCTTC. It codes for CASSPPGGASGYTF.

This clonotype has a count of ten or more. The chain combines TRBV12-3 or TRBV12-4 with TRBJ1-1, with TRBD1 as a possible D gene (5 bases). Deletions cut 8 bases from V and 10 bases from J, with 14 bases between. The CDR3 runs to 11 residues. The CDR3 spells CASERGDVAFF. In DNA form, the CDR3 reads TGTGCCAGCGAACGGGGGGATGTAGCTTTCTTT.

This clonotype has a count of ten or more. The rearrangement uses TRBV4-2 and TRBJ1-3; D ambiguous. Deletions cut 1 base from V and 2 bases from J, with 18 bases between. This CDR3 region has 18 residues. Germline V CDR1 and CDR2: LGHNA, YNFKEQ. The CDR3 sequence is CASSQGRPGRGAGNTIYF. DNA of the CDR3: TGTGCCAGCAGCCAAGGAAGACCTGGTCGGGGAGCTGGAAACACCATATATTTT.

This clonotype occurred many times. The rearrangement joins TRBV6-1 to TRBJ1-2, with 9 bases identical to TRBD1. This CDR3 has 17 residues. V lost 6 bases, J lost 5 bases, and 16 bases stayed unmatched. CDR1 and CDR2 (germline): MNHNS, SASEGT. CDR3 in DNA: TGTGCCAGCAGCGCATGGACAGGGGCCACCGTTTCTTATGGCTACACCTTC. It translates to CASSAWTGATVSYGYTF.

This clonotype was detected only a few times. The rearrangement links TRBV5-6 to TRBJ2-3; D may be TRBD2 (7 bases). V was pared by 3 bases and J by 3 bases, with 17 bases between. From germline, CDR1 is SGHDT and CDR2 YYEEEE. This CDR3 has 16 amino acids. CDR3 region: CASSWWGGAKTDTQYF. In DNA form, the CDR3 reads TGTGCCAGCAGCTGGTGGGGGGGGGCTAAGACAGATACGCAGTATTTT.

This clonotype was found a few times. The CDR3: CASSFERTGYYEQYF. The CDR3 region has the DNA TGTGCCAGCAGCTTCGAGAGGACAGGGTATTACGAGCAGTACTTC. The chain combines TRBV11-2 with TRBJ2-7; the match to TRBD1 covers 8 bases. The CDR3 spans 15 residues. V dropped 3 bases and J dropped 4; count of bases not matched to a gene: 8. CDR1 is SGHAT, CDR2 FQNNGV, per germline.

The chain is built from TRBV11-2 and TRBJ2-3, with 12 positions matching TRBD2. V shed 2 bases, J shed 0 bases, and the junction held 6 bases outside the gene matches. The CDR3 loop spans 18 amino acids. CDR1 is SGHAT, CDR2 FQNNGV, per germline. The CDR3 DNA sequence: TGTGCCAGCAGCTTAAGTCTAGCGGGAGGGCCCAGCACAGATACGCAGTATTTT. Translated, it gives CASSLSLAGGPSTDTQYF. Together with reference TRBV11-2 and TRBJ2-3, the CDR3 gives the full variable domain: EAGVAQSPRYKIIEKRQSVAFWCNPISGHATLYWYQQILGQGPKLLIQFQNNGVVDDSQLPKDRFSAERLKGVDSTLKIQPAKLEDSAVYLCASSLSLAGGPSTDTQYFGPGTRLTVL.

This rearrangement joins TRBV6-1 to TRBJ1-2; D unclear. The V gene lost 1 base and the J gene lost 10 bases, with 13 bases spanning the gap. This CDR3 contains 13 residues. CDR1 is MNHNS and CDR2 is SASEGT in the germline V gene. CDR3 sequence (DNA): TGTGCCAGCAGTGAAGTCCTCAGGTCGGACTACACCTTC. This codes for CASSEVLRSDYTF.

This clonotype was recorded at least ten times. The chain links TRBV30 to TRBJ1-1; D is perhaps TRBD1 (6 bases). With 2 bases removed from V and 7 bases from J, the gap between germline ends came to 11 bases. The CDR3 length is 12 residues. Germline CDR1 reads GTSNPN; CDR2 reads SVGIG (reference sequence). CDR3 region: CAWSLPTGEAFF. The CDR3 DNA follows: TGTGCCTGGAGTCTACCGACAGGTGAAGCTTTCTTT. Full variable domain (missing parts from reference TRBV30 and TRBJ1-1): SQTIHQWPATLVQPVGSPLSLECTVEGTSNPNLYWYRQAAGRGLQLLFYSVGIGQISSEVPQNLSASRPQDRQFILSSKKLLLSDSGFYLCAWSLPTGEAFFGQGTRLTVV.

This clonotype came up many times. The chain joins TRBV7-2 to TRBJ1-4; D is unclear. The CDR3 contains 16 residues. Deletions cut 6 bases from V and 2 bases from J, with 16 bases between. Germline V gene lookup returns CDR1 SGHTA and CDR2 FQGNSA. CDR3 nucleotides: TGTGCCAGCAGACCTCGAGCGGGCAGCACTAATGAAAAACTGTTTTTT. This gives the protein CASRPRAGSTNEKLFF.

The V gene is TRBV5-1, the J gene TRBJ2-3; D is ambiguous. V lost 0 bases, J lost 5 bases, and 4 bases lay in between. There are 12 residues in the CDR3. Per the germline V gene, CDR1 is SGHRS and CDR2 is YFSETQ. The CDR3 DNA reads TGCGCCAGCAGCTTGGGACGAGATACGCAGTATTTT. It yields the protein CASSLGRDTQYF.

Only a few counts were recorded for this clonotype. The CDR3 DNA is TGTGCCAGCAGCCAAGGACCCCTGGGCGGGAGGGCCAGAGATACGCAGTATTTT. Protein product: CASSQGPLGGRARDTQYF. V and J are TRBV3-1 and TRBJ2-3, with 9 bases that match TRBD2. From germline, CDR1 is LGHDT and CDR2 YNNKEL (reference sequence). The CDR3 length is 18 residues. V lost 1 base and J lost 5; bases outside the gene matches: 13.

This clonotype was picked up many times. The chain links TRBV29-1 to TRBJ2-3; no firm D call. Germline-derived CDR1 and CDR2 are SQVTM and ANQGSEA. Trimming took off 5 bases at V and 8 bases at J, with 14 bases between the two ends. The CDR3 has 12 amino acids. The CDR3 sequence is CSVLGKGRTQYF. The CDR3 DNA sequence: TGCAGCGTTCTAGGAAAGGGTCGTACGCAGTATTTT.

This clonotype was counted many times. This chain connects TRBV3-1 to TRBJ2-3; 8 positions agree with TRBD2. Unmatched junction bases numbered 1, after V lost 8 bases and J lost 3 bases. Per germline, CDR1 LGHDT and CDR2 YNNKEL (reference sequence). The CDR3 sequence is 12 residues long. CDR3 nucleotides: TGTGCCAGCCGGGGGGGGACAGATACGCAGTATTTT. As protein: CASRGGTDTQYF.

This clonotype has a handful of counts. The V call is TRBV6-5, the J call TRBJ2-3, with no clear D. The CDR3 contains 11 residues. Between the trimmed V and J ends, which lost 8 bases and 6 bases, there was a span of 9 bases. The germline V gene has CDR1 MNHEY and CDR2 SVGAGI. The CDR3 reads CASPPVDTQYF. CDR3 nucleotide sequence: TGTGCCAGCCCCCCGGTTGATACGCAGTATTTT.

This clonotype was picked up many times. The gene calls are TRBV27 and TRBJ1-6; D is uncertain. V was trimmed by 5 bases and J by 0 bases, leaving 8 bases between them. From germline, CDR1 is MNHEY and CDR2 SMNVEV (reference sequence). This CDR3 contains 15 residues. The CDR3, as DNA: TGTGCCAGCAGTCCCTGGAGCTCCTATAATTCACCCCTCCACTTT. Translated: CASSPWSSYNSPLHF.

This chain links TRBV19 with TRBJ2-3; D is ambiguous. The V gene's germline CDR1 is LNHDA and CDR2 SQIVND (reference sequence). This CDR3 contains 14 residues. V shed 1 base and J shed 5 bases, with 10 bases lying between them. The CDR3 is CASSIALSGDTQYF. The DNA for the CDR3 is TGTGCCAGTAGTATAGCGTTATCAGGAGATACGCAGTATTTT. The full variable domain, in which reference TRBV19 and TRBJ2-3 provide the parts outside the CDR3, is DGGITQSPKYLFRKEGQNVTLSCEQNLNHDAMYWYRQDPGQGLRLIYYSQIVNDFQKGDIAEGYSVSREKKESFPLTVTSAQKNPTAFYLCASSIALSGDTQYFGPGTRLTVL.

Many counts were recorded for this clonotype. This chain links TRBV6-1 with TRBJ2-1; tentative D call: TRBD1 (6 bases). Germline V lookup: CDR1 MNHNS, CDR2 SASEGT. V lost 6 bases, J lost 6 bases, and 15 bases lay in between. The CDR3 runs to 14 residues. As DNA, the CDR3 is TGTGCCAGCAGCCCAGGGGAAACCCTCAATGAGCAGTTCTTC. Amino acids: CASSPGETLNEQFF.